These T cell receptor beta chains were read from a single sample in a study of regulatory T cells in long-lasting Graves disease. TCRdb recomputed calls from the multiplex PCR reads with MiXCR, one row per CDR3 protein. The sample shows roughly 300,000 distinct CDR3 sequences, around 20% of them seen only once. Sequenced here: peripheral blood mononuclear cells (PBMCs), sampled when the disease was refractory, from a patient treated with antithyroid drugs. The receptors come from a female donor with Graves disease. The CDR3 runs from the conserved cysteine through the conserved F or W. D genes are given only for firm matches. Rows may omit the clone size; those that give it use once, few, many or a size class.

v_gene	d_gene	abundance	j_gene	CDR3aa	CDR3nt
TRBV6-2/TRBV6-3	-	-	TRBJ1-1	CASRQFPYTEAFF	TGTGCCAGCAGACAGTTCCCGTACACTGAAGCTTTCTTT
TRBV6-1	-	few	TRBJ1-1	CASSLGHPNTEAFF	TGTGCCAGCAGTCTGGGACACCCGAACACTGAAGCTTTCTTT
TRBV15	TRBD1	many	TRBJ2-7	CATSRGDRPFDEQYF	TGTGCCACCAGCAGGGGGGACAGGCCCTTCGACGAGCAGTACTTC
TRBV7-2	-	few	TRBJ1-2	CASSLVQETGYTF	TGTGCCAGCAGCTTAGTGCAGGAAACGGGCTACACCTTC
TRBV28	TRBD1	many	TRBJ2-7	CASGQGPYEQYF	TGTGCCAGCGGACAGGGTCCCTACGAGCAGTACTTC
TRBV3-1	TRBD1	many	TRBJ1-2	CASSQGQGSSYGYTF	TGTGCCAGCAGCCAGGGACAGGGGAGTTCCTATGGCTACACCTTC
TRBV5-6	-	-	TRBJ1-4	CASSYLTEGSEKLFF	TGTGCCAGCAGCTACCTGACGGAGGGGAGCGAAAAACTGTTTTTT
TRBV12-5	TRBD1	-	TRBJ2-2	CASGLARSGDRGNTGELFF	TGTGCTAGTGGTTTGGCCCGATCCGGTGACAGGGGGAACACCGGGGAGCTGTTTTTT
TRBV6-9	-	many	TRBJ1-1	CASSYTASVEAFF	TGTGCCAGCAGTTACACCGCCAGCGTTGAAGCTTTCTTT
TRBV28	TRBD1	many	TRBJ1-5	CASSPPPGTASNQPQHF	TGTGCCAGCAGTCCTCCGCCTGGGACAGCGAGCAATCAGCCCCAGCATTTT